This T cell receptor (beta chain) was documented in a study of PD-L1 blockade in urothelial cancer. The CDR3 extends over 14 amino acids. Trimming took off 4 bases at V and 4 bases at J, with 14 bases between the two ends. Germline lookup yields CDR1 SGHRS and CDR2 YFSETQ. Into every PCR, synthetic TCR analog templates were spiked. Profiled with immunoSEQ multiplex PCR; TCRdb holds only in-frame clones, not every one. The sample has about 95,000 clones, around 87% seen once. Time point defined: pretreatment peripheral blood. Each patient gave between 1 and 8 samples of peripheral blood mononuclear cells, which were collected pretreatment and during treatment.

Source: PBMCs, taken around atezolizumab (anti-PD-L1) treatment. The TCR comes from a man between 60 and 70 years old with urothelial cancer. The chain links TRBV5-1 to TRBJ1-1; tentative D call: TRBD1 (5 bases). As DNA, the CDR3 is TGCGCCAGCAGCGTCCTCAGACAGTCCACTGAAGCTTTCTTT. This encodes CASSVLRQSTEAFF.